This note documents a single T cell receptor (beta chain) sequence. What it recognizes is unknown. These data come from a study of shared clonotypes between healthy human individuals. Study-level results: Naive subsets typically showed greater estimated richness than memory subsets. Sequencing depth was expected to influence donor clonotype sharing. It was the non-shared clonotypes that had lower generation probabilities than clonotypes shared by all four donors.

The authors loaded approximately 220 ng DNA, 28,000 or so T cell genomes, into sorted-subset replicate PCRs. Sequencing used immunoSEQ multiplex PCR; TCRdb keeps in-frame clones, though not all of them. The table lists about 2.2 million clones, 90% to 95% of them singletons, with around 1.7% in the top ten. CDR3 length: 14 amino acids. V was shortened by 5 bases and J by 8 bases, with 15 bases between the two germline ends. Per the germline V gene, CDR1 is LNHNV and CDR2 is YYDKDF (reference sequence). Selected positively for CCR7 and CD45RO-negative, naive CD8 cells excluded terminally differentiated effector memory CD45RA+ cells.

The receptor comes from a man younger than 35 in good health. Some clones in this sample may be carry-over from other donors' samples. The chain employs TRBV15 and TRBJ2-2; D unclear. The sample comprised naive CD8+ T cells from PBMCs. The CDR3 sequence is CATSPTASPGELFF. CDR3 nucleotides: TGTGCCACCAGCCCAACCGCTTCGCCTGGGGAGCTGTTTTTT. The whole variable domain, filled in from reference TRBV15 and TRBJ2-2, reads DAMVIQNPRYQVTQFGKPVTLSCSQTLNHNVMYWYQQKSSQAPKLLFHYYDKDFNNEADTPDNFQSRRPNTSFCFLDIRSPGLGDTAMYLCATSPTASPGELFFGEGSRLTVL.